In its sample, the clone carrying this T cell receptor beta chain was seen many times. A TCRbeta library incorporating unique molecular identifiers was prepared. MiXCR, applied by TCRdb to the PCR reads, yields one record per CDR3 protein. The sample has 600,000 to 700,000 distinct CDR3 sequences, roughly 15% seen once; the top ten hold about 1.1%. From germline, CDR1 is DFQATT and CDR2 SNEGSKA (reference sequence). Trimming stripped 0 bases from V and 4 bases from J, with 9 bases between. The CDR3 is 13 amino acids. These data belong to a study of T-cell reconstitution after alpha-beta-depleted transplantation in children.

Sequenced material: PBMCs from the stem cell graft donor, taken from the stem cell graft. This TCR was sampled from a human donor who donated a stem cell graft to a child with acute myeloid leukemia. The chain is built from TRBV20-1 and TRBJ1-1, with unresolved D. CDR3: CSARESRVTEAFF. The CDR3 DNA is TGCAGTGCTAGAGAAAGTAGGGTCACTGAAGCTTTCTTT.